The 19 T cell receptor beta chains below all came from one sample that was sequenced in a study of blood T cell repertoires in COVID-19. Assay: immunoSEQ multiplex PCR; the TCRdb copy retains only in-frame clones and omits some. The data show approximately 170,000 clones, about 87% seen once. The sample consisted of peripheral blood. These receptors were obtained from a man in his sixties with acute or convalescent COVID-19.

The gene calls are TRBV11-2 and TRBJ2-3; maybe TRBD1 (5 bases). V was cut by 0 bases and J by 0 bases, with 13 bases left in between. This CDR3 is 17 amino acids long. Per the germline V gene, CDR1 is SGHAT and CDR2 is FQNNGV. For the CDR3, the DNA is TGTGCCAGCAGCTTAGATTGGACACAGGCTAGCACAGATACGCAGTATTTT. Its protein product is CASSLDWTQASTDTQYF.

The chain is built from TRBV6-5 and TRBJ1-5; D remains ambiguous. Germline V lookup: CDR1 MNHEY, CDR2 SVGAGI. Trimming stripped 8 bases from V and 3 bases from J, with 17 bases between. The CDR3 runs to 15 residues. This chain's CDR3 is CASADGQRDNQPQHF. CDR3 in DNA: TGTGCCAGCGCTGATGGGCAGAGAGACAATCAGCCCCAGCATTTT.

As DNA, the CDR3 is TGTGCCAGCATGCAGCGGAGGGCCACAGATACGCAGTATTTT. It specifies CASMQRRATDTQYF. The V call is TRBV6-5, the J call TRBJ2-3, with D perhaps matching TRBD2 (6 bases). V was clipped by 7 bases and J by 2 bases, with 13 bases between them. The CDR3 sequence is 14 residues long. Germline CDR1 MNHEY, CDR2 SVGAGI.

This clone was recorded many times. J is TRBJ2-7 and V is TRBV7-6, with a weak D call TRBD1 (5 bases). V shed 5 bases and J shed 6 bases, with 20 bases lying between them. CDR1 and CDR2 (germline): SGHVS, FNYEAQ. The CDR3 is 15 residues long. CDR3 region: CASSPKGGQGGEQYF. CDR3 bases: TGTGCCAGCAGCCCAAAGGGTGGGCAGGGTGGCGAGCAGTACTTC.

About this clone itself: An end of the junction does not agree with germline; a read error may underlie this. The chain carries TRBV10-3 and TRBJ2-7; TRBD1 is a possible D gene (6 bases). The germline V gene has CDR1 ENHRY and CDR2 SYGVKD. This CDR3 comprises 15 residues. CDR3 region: CAIPLDRPASSEQYF. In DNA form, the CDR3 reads TGTGCCATCCCCTTAGACAGGCCAGCCTCCTCCGAGCAGTACTTC.

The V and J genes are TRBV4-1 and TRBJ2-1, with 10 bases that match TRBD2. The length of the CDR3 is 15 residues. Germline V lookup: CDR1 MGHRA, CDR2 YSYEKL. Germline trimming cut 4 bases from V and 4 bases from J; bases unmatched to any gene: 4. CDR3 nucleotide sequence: TGCGCCAGCAGCCGCGGACTAGCGGATTACAATGAGCAGTTCTTC. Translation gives CASSRGLADYNEQFF.

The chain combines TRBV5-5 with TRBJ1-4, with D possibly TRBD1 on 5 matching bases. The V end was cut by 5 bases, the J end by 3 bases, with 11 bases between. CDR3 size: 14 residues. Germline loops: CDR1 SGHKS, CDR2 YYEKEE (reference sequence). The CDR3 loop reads CASSLGGSNEKLFF. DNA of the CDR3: TGTGCCAGCAGTCTGGGGGGGTCTAATGAAAAACTGTTTTTT.

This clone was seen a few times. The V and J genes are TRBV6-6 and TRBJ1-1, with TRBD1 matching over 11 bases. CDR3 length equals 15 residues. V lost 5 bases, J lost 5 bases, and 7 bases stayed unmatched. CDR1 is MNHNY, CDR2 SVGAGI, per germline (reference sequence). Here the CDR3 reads CASSLSGTGGTEAFF. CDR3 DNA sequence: TGTGCCAGCAGTCTCTCCGGGACAGGGGGGACTGAAGCTTTCTTT.

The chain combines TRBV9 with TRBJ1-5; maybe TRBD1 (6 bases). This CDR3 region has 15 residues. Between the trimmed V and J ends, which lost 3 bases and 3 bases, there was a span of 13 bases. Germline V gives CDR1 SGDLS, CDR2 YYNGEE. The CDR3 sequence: CASSESGASNQPQHF. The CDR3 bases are TGTGCCAGCAGCGAGTCAGGGGCTTCCAATCAGCCCCAGCATTTT.

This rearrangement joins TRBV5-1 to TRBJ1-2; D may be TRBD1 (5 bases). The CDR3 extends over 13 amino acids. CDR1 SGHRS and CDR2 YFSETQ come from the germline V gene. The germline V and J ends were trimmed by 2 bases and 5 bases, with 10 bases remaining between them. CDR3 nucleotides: TGCGCCAGCAGCTTCGGCAGGGCTTATGGCTACACCTTC. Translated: CASSFGRAYGYTF.

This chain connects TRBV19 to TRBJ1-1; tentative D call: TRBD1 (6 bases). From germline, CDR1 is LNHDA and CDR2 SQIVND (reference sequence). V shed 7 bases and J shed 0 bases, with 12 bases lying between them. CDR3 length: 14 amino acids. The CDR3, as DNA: TGTGCCAGTACCATCGGACAGATGAACACTGAAGCTTTCTTT. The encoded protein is CASTIGQMNTEAFF.

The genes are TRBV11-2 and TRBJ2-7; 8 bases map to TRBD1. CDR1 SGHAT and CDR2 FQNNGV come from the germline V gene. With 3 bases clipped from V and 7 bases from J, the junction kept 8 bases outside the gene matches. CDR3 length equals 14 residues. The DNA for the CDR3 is TGTGCCAGCAGCTTGGCATGGACAGGGTCGGAGCAGTACGTC. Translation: CASSLAWTGSEQYV.

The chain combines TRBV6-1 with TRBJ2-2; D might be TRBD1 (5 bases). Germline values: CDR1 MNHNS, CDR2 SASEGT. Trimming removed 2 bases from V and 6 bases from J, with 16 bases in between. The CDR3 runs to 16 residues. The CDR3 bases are TGTGCCAGCAGTGAAAGAAAGGACATAAGGCCCGGGGAGCTGTTTTTT. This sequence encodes CASSERKDIRPGELFF.

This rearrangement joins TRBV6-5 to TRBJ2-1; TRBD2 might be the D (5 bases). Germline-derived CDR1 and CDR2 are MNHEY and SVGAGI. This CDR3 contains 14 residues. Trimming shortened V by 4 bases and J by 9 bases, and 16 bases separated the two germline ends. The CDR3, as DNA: TGTGCCAGCAGTTTCCCGAGCGGAACAACTGAGCAGTTCTTC. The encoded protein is CASSFPSGTTEQFF.

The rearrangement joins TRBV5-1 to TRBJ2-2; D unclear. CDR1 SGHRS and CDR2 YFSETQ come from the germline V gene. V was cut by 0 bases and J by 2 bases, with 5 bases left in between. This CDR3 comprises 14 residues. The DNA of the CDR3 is TGCGCCAGCAGCTTGGCAGGAAACACCGGGGAGCTGTTTTTT. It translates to CASSLAGNTGELFF.

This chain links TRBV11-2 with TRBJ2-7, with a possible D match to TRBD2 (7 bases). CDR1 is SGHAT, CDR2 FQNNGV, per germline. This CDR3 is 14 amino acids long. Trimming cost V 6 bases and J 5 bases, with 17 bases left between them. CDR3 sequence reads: CASSHKGGADEQYF. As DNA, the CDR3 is TGTGCCAGCAGTCACAAGGGGGGGGCGGACGAGCAGTACTTC.

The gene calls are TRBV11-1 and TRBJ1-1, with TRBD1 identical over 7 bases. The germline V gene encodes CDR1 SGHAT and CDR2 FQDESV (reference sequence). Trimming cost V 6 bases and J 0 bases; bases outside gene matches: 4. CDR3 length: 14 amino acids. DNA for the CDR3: TGTGCCAGCAGTTCACAGGGGCTGAACACTGAAGCTTTCTTT. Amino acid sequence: CASSSQGLNTEAFF.

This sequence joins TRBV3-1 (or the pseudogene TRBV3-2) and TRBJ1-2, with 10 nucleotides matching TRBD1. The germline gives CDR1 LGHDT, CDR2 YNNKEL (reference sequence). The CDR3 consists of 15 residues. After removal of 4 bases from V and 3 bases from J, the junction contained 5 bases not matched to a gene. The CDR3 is CASSLEGQGYYGYTF. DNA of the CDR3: TGTGCCAGCAGCCTAGAGGGACAGGGGTACTATGGCTACACCTTC.

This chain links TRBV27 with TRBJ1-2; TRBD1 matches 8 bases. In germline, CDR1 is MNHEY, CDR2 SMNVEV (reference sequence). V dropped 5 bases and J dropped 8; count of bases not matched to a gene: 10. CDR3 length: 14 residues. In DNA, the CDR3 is TGTGCCAGCAGTCCCACCCGGACAGGGCGCGGCTACACCTTC. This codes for CASSPTRTGRGYTF.